This passage covers 5 T cell receptor beta chains from one sample sequenced in a study of blood T cell repertoires in COVID-19 (TCRdb year 2020). The library was obtained by the immunoSEQ multiplex PCR assay. TCRdb retrieved this table from immuneACCESS and kept in-frame rearrangements only. Not all clones are present; in checked studies, unresolved V genes account for under half, and no reason is known for the remainder. The sample has tens of thousands of clones on record, 83% of them singletons. Roughly two fifths of the sample is held by the ten biggest clonotypes. The sample taken for sequencing was peripheral blood. These receptors were obtained from an elderly man with acute or convalescent COVID-19.

Only one count was recorded for this clone. The V call is TRBV7-2, the J call TRBJ1-1; possible D gene TRBD1, 5 bases. Per the germline V gene, CDR1 is SGHTA and CDR2 is FQGNSA. V lost 4 bases to trimming and J lost 4 bases, with 10 bases between them. This CDR3 spans 13 amino acids. The CDR3 sequence: CASSSRRGTEAFF. The CDR3 DNA sequence: TGTGCCAGCAGCTCCAGGAGGGGCACTGAAGCTTTCTTT.

The V gene is TRBV28, the J gene TRBJ1-1, with a possible D match to TRBD1 (6 bases). The CDR3 is 14 residues long. Germline assignment: CDR1 MDHEN and CDR2 SYDVKM. V dropped 2 bases and J dropped 6 bases, with 13 bases sitting between them. The CDR3 region is CASSLGGGGAEAFF. The CDR3 DNA reads as TGTGCCAGCAGTTTAGGAGGCGGGGGCGCTGAAGCTTTCTTT.

In DNA, the CDR3 is TGTGCCAGCAGTTCCGGACAGGGTGGGACTGCTGAAGCTTTCTTT. Translation: CASSSGQGGTAEAFF. The chain uses TRBV28 and TRBJ1-1; 8 nucleotides agree with TRBD1. The CDR3 length is 15 residues. J lost 6 bases, V lost 4 bases, and 10 bases had no gene match. CDR1 is MDHEN and CDR2 is SYDVKM in the germline V gene.

The chain recombines TRBV28 with TRBJ1-3, with D hard to call. The CDR3 is 15 residues long. Deletions cut 3 bases from V and 1 base from J, with 10 bases between. Germline CDR1 and CDR2: MDHEN and SYDVKM. This chain's CDR3 is CASSLSGWSGNTIYF. CDR3 sequence (DNA): TGTGCCAGCAGTTTGTCCGGGTGGTCTGGAAACACCATATATTTT.

The rearrangement joins TRBV5-1 to TRBJ1-3; D possibly corresponds to TRBD1 (5 bases). Germline V CDR1 and CDR2: SGHRS, YFSETQ. V was pared by 0 bases and J by 0 bases, with 19 bases between. The CDR3 covers 19 residues. The CDR3 DNA follows: TGCGCCAGCAGCTTGGCCCCTGGGGGGGGGACTATCTCTGGAAACACCATATATTTT. Translation gives CASSLAPGGGTISGNTIYF.